Listed here are 19 T cell receptor beta chains from one sample, sequenced in a study of T-cell memory formation after mild COVID-19. A single record per CDR3 protein comes from TCRdb applying MiXCR to the 5' RACE reads. Of 350,000 or so distinct CDR3 sequences listed, over 10% are singletons. The sequenced sample consisted of PBMCs or a T cell subset sorted from them (not recorded which). The receptor set was obtained from a man aged 18 to 29 who had mild COVID-19 (a few samples of this study predate the infection). Cell type and time point are not known.

The chain has TRBV9 and TRBJ1-2, with no clear D. V lost 0 bases to trimming and J lost 4 bases, with 7 bases between them. The CDR3 is made up of 13 amino acids. CDR1 is SGDLS and CDR2 is YYNGEE in the germline V gene. CDR3 region: CASSVDSAYGYTF. CDR3 bases: TGTGCCAGCAGCGTAGATAGCGCCTATGGCTACACCTTC.

This clonotype came up many times. The genes are TRBV10-3 and TRBJ2-5, with TRBD2 identical over 7 bases. The junction had 10 bases not matched to a gene; V was cut back by 10 bases and J by 2 bases. CDR3 length: 14 residues. The germline V gene has CDR1 ENHRY and CDR2 SYGVKD. CDR3 nucleotide sequence: TGTGCCACCAGAGGGAGGGAAGGGCAAGAGACCCAGTACTTC. This codes for CATRGREGQETQYF.

The table lists this clonotype with a few counts. V usage is TRBV2 and J usage is TRBJ2-3; TRBD2 matches at 12 bases. The CDR3 is 18 amino acids. Germline assignment: CDR1 SNHLY and CDR2 FYNNEI. V lost 7 bases to trimming and J lost 3 bases; unmatched junction nucleotides: 14. The CDR3: CASKTSGGTREVTDTQYF. The CDR3 DNA follows: TGTGCCAGCAAGACTAGCGGGGGAACCCGCGAAGTAACAGATACGCAGTATTTT.

This chain links TRBV18 with TRBJ1-3; D not certain. In germline, CDR1 is KGHSH, CDR2 LQKENI. V lost 3 bases to trimming and J lost 0 bases, with 15 bases between them. This CDR3 is built from 17 residues. The CDR3 reads CASSPRRTTSSGNTIYF. The CDR3 DNA follows: TGTGCCAGCTCACCTCGACGGACCACCAGCTCTGGAAACACCATATATTTT.

The chain couples TRBV7-6 to TRBJ1-1; 7 bases are shared with TRBD1. Germline V gene sequence: CDR1 SGHVS, CDR2 FNYEAQ. The junction had 7 bases not matched to a gene; V was cut back by 5 bases and J by 7 bases. This CDR3 contains 13 residues. The CDR3 nucleotides are TGTGCCAGCAGCCATGGACAGGCGGGTGAAGCTTTCTTT. Encoded protein: CASSHGQAGEAFF. Full variable domain (missing parts from reference TRBV7-6 and TRBJ1-1): GAGVSQSPRYKVTKRGQDVALRCDPISGHVSLYWYRQALGQGPEFLTYFNYEAQQDKSGLPNDRFSAERPEGSISTLTIQRTEQRDSAMYRCASSHGQAGEAFFGQGTRLTVV.

In this sample, this clonotype turned up a few times. In DNA form, the CDR3 reads TGTGCCAGCGCTGCAGACAGAAATAATTCACCCCTCCACTTT. Its translation: CASAADRNNSPLHF. J is TRBJ1-6 and V is TRBV14, with D possibly TRBD1 on 5 matching bases. There are 14 residues in the CDR3. The V end was cut by 8 bases, the J end by 5 bases, with 13 bases between. The germline V gene encodes CDR1 SGHDN and CDR2 FVKESK.

The CDR3 DNA follows: TGTGCCAGCAGCTTAGAATCGGGGGCAAGTCCCAGCTATGAGCAGTTCTTC. The encoded protein is CASSLESGASPSYEQFF. V and J are TRBV11-2 and TRBJ2-1; D tentatively fits TRBD1 or TRBD2 (6 bases each). Trimming removed 0 bases from V and 8 bases from J, with 20 bases in between. This CDR3 is 17 amino acids long. Germline CDR1 reads SGHAT; CDR2 reads FQNNGV.

Ten or more counts support this clonotype. V usage is TRBV20-1 and J usage is TRBJ2-2, with a weak D call TRBD1 (5 bases). Germline V CDR1 and CDR2: DFQATT, SNEGSKA (reference sequence). V lost 3 bases to trimming and J lost 2 bases, with 7 bases between them. The CDR3 spans 13 residues. This CDR3 reads CSARQGNTGELFF. The CDR3 DNA follows: TGCAGTGCTAGGCAGGGTAACACCGGGGAGCTGTTTTTT.

This clonotype came up a few times. This chain joins TRBV20-1 and TRBJ2-5; D possibly corresponds to TRBD1 (6 bases). Per germline, CDR1 DFQATT and CDR2 SNEGSKA (reference sequence). CDR3 length equals 14 residues. V lost 3 bases and J 3 bases, leaving 14 bases between the germline ends. The CDR3 region is CSASSGVLKETQYF. The CDR3 region has the DNA TGCAGTGCTAGTTCAGGGGTTTTGAAAGAGACCCAGTACTTC.

This clonotype appeared a few times. This chain connects TRBV20-1 to TRBJ2-1, with D maybe TRBD2 (6 bases). The V gene lost 5 bases and the J gene lost 8 bases, with 13 bases spanning the gap. The CDR3 contains 12 residues. Germline lookup yields CDR1 DFQATT and CDR2 SNEGSKA (reference sequence). The CDR3 protein is CSASGLLHEQFF. DNA of the CDR3: TGCAGTGCTTCGGGACTCCTGCATGAGCAGTTCTTC.

J is TRBJ1-2 and V is TRBV20-1; TRBD1 might be the D (5 bases). Germline V CDR1 and CDR2: DFQATT, SNEGSKA (reference sequence). This CDR3 region has 15 residues. The ends were cut back, 3 bases at V and 0 bases at J, with 14 bases in the middle. The CDR3 sequence: CSARKISGTNYGYTF. CDR3 coding DNA: TGCAGTGCTAGGAAGATATCAGGGACTAACTATGGCTACACCTTC.

This clonotype was found many times. The V gene is TRBV6-5, the J gene TRBJ1-6; possible D gene TRBD1, 5 bases. Germline values: CDR1 MNHEY, CDR2 SVGAGI. CDR3 size: 13 residues. V was clipped by 6 bases and J by 10 bases, with 13 bases between them. The CDR3 region is CASSGAVGSPLHF. CDR3 sequence (DNA): TGTGCCAGCAGCGGGGCGGTGGGGTCACCCCTCCACTTT.

This clonotype was found many times. The gene calls are TRBV7-3 and TRBJ2-1; 9 bases are shared with TRBD2. The V gene's germline CDR1 is SGHTA and CDR2 FQGTGA. After removal of 2 bases from V and 8 bases from J, the junction contained 4 bases not matched to a gene. The CDR3 runs 14 residues. The CDR3 sequence: CASSLGRGGYEQFF. CDR3 DNA: TGTGCCAGCAGCTTAGGGCGGGGGGGCTATGAGCAGTTCTTC.

The DNA for the CDR3 is TGTGCCAGCCGGCTAGCGGGGGGCACCGGGGAGCTGTTTTTT. It is translated as CASRLAGGTGELFF. The V gene is TRBV6-2 or TRBV6-3, the J gene TRBJ2-2; 11 bases are a match to TRBD2. Germline V gene sequence: CDR1 MNHEY, CDR2 SVGEGT. The CDR3 is 14 amino acids. With 8 bases clipped from V and 4 bases from J, the junction kept 3 bases outside the gene matches.

In this sample, this clonotype turned up a few times. This chain joins TRBV7-9 and TRBJ1-5; D is perhaps TRBD1 (6 bases). V was cut by 5 bases and J by 4 bases, with 9 bases left in between. Germline values: CDR1 SEHNR, CDR2 FQNEAQ (reference sequence). The CDR3 loop spans 13 amino acids. The CDR3 DNA reads as TGTGCCAGCAGCGGCGACAGGAATCAGCCCCAGCATTTT. Encoded protein: CASSGDRNQPQHF.

This rearrangement joins TRBV6-5 to TRBJ2-1; D is unresolved. Between the trimmed V and J ends, which lost 5 bases and 4 bases, there was a span of 12 bases. There are 14 residues in the CDR3. Germline V gene sequence: CDR1 MNHEY, CDR2 SVGAGI. CDR3 coding DNA: TGTGCCAGCAGTCGACCCGGCCCTTACAATGAGCAGTTCTTC. Encoded protein: CASSRPGPYNEQFF.

The table lists this clonotype with many counts. The chain couples TRBV20-1 to TRBJ2-1; 15 positions match TRBD2. This CDR3 is built from 14 residues. The J segment lost 7 bases and the V segment lost 6 bases, leaving 4 bases of the junction unmatched. Germline V gene lookup returns CDR1 DFQATT and CDR2 SNEGSKA (reference sequence). In DNA form, the CDR3 reads TGCAGTGCCAAGGGACTAGCGGGGGGTAATGAGCAGTTCTTC. Translated, it gives CSAKGLAGGNEQFF.

In its sample, this clonotype was seen a few times. The chain recombines TRBV18 with TRBJ1-1, with a weak D call TRBD1 (5 bases). V lost 8 bases and J 0 bases, leaving 10 bases between the germline ends. There are 13 residues in the CDR3. Germline lookup yields CDR1 KGHSH and CDR2 LQKENI. For the CDR3, the DNA is TGTGCCAGCGCCGTGGGGCTGAACACTGAAGCTTTCTTT. Translated, it gives CASAVGLNTEAFF.

Worth noting for this clonotype: This could be a read error, since a much larger clone is one nucleotide away. The chain has TRBV12-3 or TRBV12-4 and TRBJ2-2; no firm D call. The CDR3 loop spans 14 amino acids. The chain's CDR3 is CASSFLADTRELFF. CDR3 sequence (DNA): TGTGCCAGCAGTTTTCTGGCCGACACCCGGGAGCTGTTTTTT.